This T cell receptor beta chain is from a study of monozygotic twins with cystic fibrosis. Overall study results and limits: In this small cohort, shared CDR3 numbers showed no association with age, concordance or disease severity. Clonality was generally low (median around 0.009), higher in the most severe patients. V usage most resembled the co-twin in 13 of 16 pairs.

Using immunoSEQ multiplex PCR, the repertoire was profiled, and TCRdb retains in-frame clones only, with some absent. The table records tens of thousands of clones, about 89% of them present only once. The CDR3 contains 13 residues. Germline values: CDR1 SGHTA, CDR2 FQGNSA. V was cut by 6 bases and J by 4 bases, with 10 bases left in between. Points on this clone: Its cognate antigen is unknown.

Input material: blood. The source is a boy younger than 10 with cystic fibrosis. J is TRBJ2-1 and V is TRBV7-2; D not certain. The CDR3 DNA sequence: TGTGCCAGCAGAACGGACGCATACAATGAGCAGTTCTTC. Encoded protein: CASRTDAYNEQFF.